This TCR beta chain was captured by sequencing in a study of cytomegalovirus exposure and HLA in healthy donors. V gave up 3 bases and J gave up 2 bases; unmatched junction bases: 3. This CDR3 has 14 residues. CDR1 and CDR2 from the germline V gene are LNHDA and SQIVND (reference sequence). Use of 60 Vbeta and 13 Jbeta primers characterized the PCR. Sequenced by immunoSEQ multiplex PCR; TCRdb stores in-frame clones only, minus some. The sample consists of approximately 190,000 clones, 77% of them appearing once. The rearrangement links TRBV19 to TRBJ1-2; 7 nucleotides align to TRBD1. The TCR originated in a woman between 25 and 40 years old in good health and CMV-seropositive. The specimen was PBMCs. This chain's CDR3 is CASSIGQVNYGYTF. CDR3 bases: TGTGCCAGTAGTATCGGACAGGTCAACTATGGCTACACCTTC.